Each of the 17 T cell receptor beta chains below was sequenced from the same sample in a study of CD8 T cells in ankylosing spondylitis. The antigens these receptors bind are not known. General observations from the study: A motif in TCR beta, a set of eight or nine highly homologous variants, appeared characteristic of ankylosing spondylitis blood.

TCRdb itself ran the 5' RACE reads through MiXCR, one entry per CDR3 protein. The data show roughly 450,000 distinct CDR3 sequences, roughly a quarter seen once. The sequenced sample was blood, either unsorted or a sorted T cell fraction (not recorded which). The origin of the receptors is a male donor with ankylosing spondylitis.

This sequence joins TRBV5-1 and TRBJ2-5; D is undetermined. Germline V gene data show CDR1 as SGHRS and CDR2 as YFSETQ. The CDR3 spans 15 residues. Deletions cut 0 bases from V and 1 base from J, with 10 bases between. DNA of the CDR3: TGCGCCAGCAGCTTGGTTCTGGGGTCCCAAGAGACCCAGTACTTC. Residues: CASSLVLGSQETQYF.

The J gene is TRBJ2-1, the V gene TRBV12-5, with 14 positions matching TRBD2. V lost 6 bases and J lost 5; bases outside the gene matches: 9. CDR1 and CDR2 from the germline V gene are LGHNT and FRNRAP. The CDR3 is 17 residues long. The CDR3 loop is CASGPGTSGSLHNEQFF. The CDR3 nucleotides read TGTGCTAGTGGCCCGGGGACTAGCGGGAGCCTCCACAATGAGCAGTTCTTC.

The rearrangement joins TRBV20-1 to TRBJ1-1, with unresolved D. Germline CDR1 reads DFQATT; CDR2 reads SNEGSKA (reference sequence). The V end was cut by 1 base, the J end by 5 bases, with 8 bases between. CDR3 length: 12 residues. In nucleotides, the CDR3 is TGCAGTGCTAGAGCGGGAAGGACTGAAGCTTTCTTT. Encoded protein: CSARAGRTEAFF.

The chain couples TRBV7-9 to TRBJ1-6, with D uncertain. The CDR3 runs to 14 residues. Germline V CDR1 and CDR2: SEHNR, FQNEAQ (reference sequence). V was cut by 4 bases and J by 10 bases, with 14 bases left in between. CDR3 loop: CASSSGGLESPLHF. In DNA, the CDR3 is TGTGCCAGCAGCTCGGGAGGACTAGAGTCACCCCTCCACTTT.

The gene calls are TRBV12-3 or TRBV12-4 and TRBJ2-1; 7 nucleotides match TRBD1. This CDR3 is 15 amino acids long. J lost 2 bases, V lost 5 bases, and 6 bases had no gene match. The CDR3 reads CASSIQGFAYNEQFF. As DNA, the CDR3 is TGTGCCAGCAGTATACAGGGGTTTGCCTACAATGAGCAGTTCTTC.

This clonotype was counted a few times. V usage is TRBV29-1 and J usage is TRBJ2-5; either TRBD1 or TRBD2 may supply D (5 bases each). The CDR3 contains 13 residues. V dropped 4 bases and J dropped 3 bases, with 12 bases sitting between them. The germline V gene has CDR1 SQVTM and CDR2 ANQGSEA. The CDR3 nucleotides read TGCAGCGTTGGAGGGGCCATAAAAGAGACCCAGTACTTC. It is translated as CSVGGAIKETQYF.

This clonotype was seen more than once but under ten times. The genes are TRBV11-2 and TRBJ2-1; no reliable D call. Trimming removed 4 bases from V and 3 bases from J, with 13 bases in between. The length of the CDR3 is 15 residues. Germline loops: CDR1 SGHAT, CDR2 FQNNGV. The CDR3 region is CASSSRMVDYNEQFF. The CDR3 DNA is TGTGCCAGCAGCTCCAGGATGGTGGACTACAATGAGCAGTTCTTC.

J is TRBJ2-1 and V is TRBV20-1; 7 nucleotides match TRBD2. Germline V lookup: CDR1 DFQATT, CDR2 SNEGSKA (reference sequence). This CDR3 contains 14 residues. V lost 4 bases and J lost 6; bases outside the gene matches: 9. CDR3 residues: CSAISGRAGNEQFF. The CDR3 DNA reads as TGCAGTGCTATATCGGGGAGGGCCGGCAATGAGCAGTTCTTC.

V usage is TRBV12-5 and J usage is TRBJ2-2, with D possibly TRBD2 on 5 matching bases. This CDR3 is built from 13 residues. The V end lost 6 bases, the J end lost 6 bases, and 11 bases lay between the germline ends. Germline lookup yields CDR1 LGHNT and CDR2 FRNRAP. CDR3 DNA sequence: TGTGCTAGTGGCGTCCCGGAGGCCGGGGAGCTGTTTTTT. It yields the protein CASGVPEAGELFF.

The chain combines TRBV10-3 with TRBJ1-5, with D tentatively TRBD1 (5 bases). The CDR3 has 18 residues. V dropped 4 bases and J dropped 0 bases, with 19 bases sitting between them. Germline CDR1 and CDR2: ENHRY and SYGVKD. CDR3 sequence reads: CAISAGFRPGNSNQPQHF. The CDR3 DNA sequence: TGTGCCATCAGTGCCGGGTTCCGGCCAGGGAATAGCAATCAGCCCCAGCATTTT.

This clonotype has just a few counts. V usage is TRBV20-1 and J usage is TRBJ2-1; 14 nucleotides align to TRBD2. Germline V CDR1 and CDR2: DFQATT, SNEGSKA (reference sequence). The CDR3 consists of 15 residues. V dropped 3 bases and J dropped 9; count of bases not matched to a gene: 7. CDR3 DNA sequence: TGCAGTGCTAGCCAGGGGACTAGCGGGAGTTTTGAGCAGTTCTTC. It yields the protein CSASQGTSGSFEQFF.

This clonotype was seen only a few times. The chain employs TRBV12-3 or TRBV12-4 and TRBJ1-3; the D is unclear. The CDR3 consists of 14 residues. V was cut by 5 bases and J by 0 bases, with 8 bases left in between. DNA for the CDR3: TGTGCCAGCAGTGACGTTTCCTCTGGAAACACCATATATTTT. Its translation: CASSDVSSGNTIYF.

The chain is built from TRBV20-1 and TRBJ1-6; 11 nucleotides align to TRBD1. The length of the CDR3 is 15 residues. Germline trimming cut 0 bases from V and 8 bases from J; bases unmatched to any gene: 3. Germline CDR1 is DFQATT and CDR2 is SNEGSKA (reference sequence). The CDR3 reads CSARDRDRGDSPLHF. CDR3 in DNA: TGCAGTGCTAGAGATAGGGACAGGGGGGATTCACCCCTCCACTTT.

This clonotype was observed a handful of times. The V and J genes are TRBV5-6 and TRBJ2-7; unclear D gene. The CDR3 extends over 14 amino acids. The V gene's germline CDR1 is SGHDT and CDR2 YYEEEE. With 0 bases removed from V and 5 bases from J, the gap between germline ends came to 12 bases. The CDR3 loop is CASSLEGKGNEQYF. Written as DNA, the CDR3 is TGTGCCAGCAGCTTGGAGGGCAAGGGTAACGAGCAGTACTTC.

This clonotype was seen more than once but under ten times. The DNA for the CDR3 is TGTGCCATCAGTGAAACGTCGGGGGGCTATGGCTACACCTTC. Protein: CAISETSGGYGYTF. V gene TRBV10-3 combines with J gene TRBJ1-2; weak D call: TRBD1 (5 bases). Per the germline V gene, CDR1 is ENHRY and CDR2 is SYGVKD. CDR3 size: 14 residues. V was shortened by 3 bases and J by 4 bases, with 12 bases between the two germline ends.

The J gene is TRBJ2-3, the V gene TRBV7-2, with no clear D. V dropped 3 bases and J dropped 5 bases, with 9 bases sitting between them. CDR3 length: 13 amino acids. Germline V CDR1 and CDR2: SGHTA, FQGNSA. CDR3 sequence reads: CASSFGRRDTQYF. In DNA form, the CDR3 reads TGTGCCAGCAGCTTTGGACGGCGAGATACGCAGTATTTT.

V usage is TRBV11-2 and J usage is TRBJ2-5; D may correspond to TRBD1 or TRBD2 (6 bases each). The germline V and J ends were trimmed by 0 bases and 4 bases, with 18 bases remaining between them. This CDR3 region has 17 residues. CDR1 is SGHAT and CDR2 is FQNNGV in the germline V gene. CDR3 in amino acids: CASSLDPLAEGVETQYF. The CDR3 DNA is TGTGCCAGCAGCTTAGATCCCTTGGCGGAGGGGGTAGAGACCCAGTACTTC.